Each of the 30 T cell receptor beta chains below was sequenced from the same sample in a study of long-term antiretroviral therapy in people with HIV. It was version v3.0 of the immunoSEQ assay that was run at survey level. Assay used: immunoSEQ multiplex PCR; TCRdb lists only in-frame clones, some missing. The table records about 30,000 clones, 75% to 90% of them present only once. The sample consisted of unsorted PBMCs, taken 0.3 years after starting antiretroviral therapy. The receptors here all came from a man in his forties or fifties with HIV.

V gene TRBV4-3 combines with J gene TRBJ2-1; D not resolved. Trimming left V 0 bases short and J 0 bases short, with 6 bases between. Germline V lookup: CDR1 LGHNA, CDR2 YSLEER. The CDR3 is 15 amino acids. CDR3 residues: CASSQDHSSYNEQFF. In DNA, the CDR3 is TGCGCCAGCAGCCAAGATCACAGCTCCTACAATGAGCAGTTCTTC.

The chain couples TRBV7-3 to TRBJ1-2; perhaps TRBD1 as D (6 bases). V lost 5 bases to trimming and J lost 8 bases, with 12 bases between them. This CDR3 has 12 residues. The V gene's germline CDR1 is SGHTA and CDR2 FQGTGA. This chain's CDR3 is CASSARGRGYTF. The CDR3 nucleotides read TGTGCCAGCAGCGCCAGGGGTCGCGGCTACACCTTC.

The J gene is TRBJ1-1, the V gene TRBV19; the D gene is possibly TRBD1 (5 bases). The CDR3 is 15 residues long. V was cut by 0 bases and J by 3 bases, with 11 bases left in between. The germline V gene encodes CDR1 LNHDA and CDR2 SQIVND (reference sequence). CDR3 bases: TGTGCCAGTAGTATAGATCTCCGCAGGGACACTGAAGCTTTCTTT. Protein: CASSIDLRRDTEAFF.

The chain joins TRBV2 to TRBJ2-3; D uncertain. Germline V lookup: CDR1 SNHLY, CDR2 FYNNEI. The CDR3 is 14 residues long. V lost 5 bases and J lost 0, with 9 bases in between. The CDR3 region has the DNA TGTGCCAGCAGTCCCTGGGCTAGCACAGATACGCAGTATTTT. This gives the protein CASSPWASTDTQYF.

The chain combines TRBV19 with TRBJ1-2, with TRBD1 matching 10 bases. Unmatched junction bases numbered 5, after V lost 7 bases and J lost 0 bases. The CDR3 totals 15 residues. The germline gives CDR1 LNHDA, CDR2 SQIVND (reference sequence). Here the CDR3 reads CASKRTGGSNYGYTF. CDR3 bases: TGTGCCAGTAAGAGGACAGGGGGATCTAACTATGGCTACACCTTC.

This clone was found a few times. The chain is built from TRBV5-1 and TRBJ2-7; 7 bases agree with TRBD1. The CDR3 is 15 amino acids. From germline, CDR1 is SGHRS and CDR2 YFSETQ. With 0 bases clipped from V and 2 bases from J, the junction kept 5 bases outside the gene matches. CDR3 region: CASSLAWDSPYEQYF. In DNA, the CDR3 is TGCGCCAGCAGCTTGGCTTGGGACAGCCCCTACGAGCAGTACTTC.

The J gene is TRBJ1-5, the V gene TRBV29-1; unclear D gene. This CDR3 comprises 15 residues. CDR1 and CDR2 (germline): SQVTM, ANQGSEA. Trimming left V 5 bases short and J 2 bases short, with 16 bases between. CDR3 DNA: TGCAGCGTTTCTGACGGGATTATAGGCAATCAGCCCCAGCATTTT. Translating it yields CSVSDGIIGNQPQHF. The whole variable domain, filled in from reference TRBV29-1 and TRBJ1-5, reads SAVISQKPSRDICQRGTSLTIQCQVDSQVTMMFWYRQQPGQSLTLIATANQGSEATYESGFVIDKFPISRPNLTFSTLTVSNMSPEDSSIYLCSVSDGIIGNQPQHFGDGTRLSIL.

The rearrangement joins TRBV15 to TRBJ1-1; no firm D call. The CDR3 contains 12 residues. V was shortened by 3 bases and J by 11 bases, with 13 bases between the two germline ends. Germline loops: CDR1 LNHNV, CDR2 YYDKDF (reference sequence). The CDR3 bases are TGTGCCACCAGCAGGGTTCAAGGTCGCGCTTTCTTT. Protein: CATSRVQGRAFF.

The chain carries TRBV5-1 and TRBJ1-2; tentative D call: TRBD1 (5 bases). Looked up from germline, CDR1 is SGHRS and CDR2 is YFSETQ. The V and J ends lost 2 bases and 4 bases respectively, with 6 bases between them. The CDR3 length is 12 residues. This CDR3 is CASSFGAYGYTF. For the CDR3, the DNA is TGCGCCAGCAGCTTCGGGGCCTATGGCTACACCTTC.

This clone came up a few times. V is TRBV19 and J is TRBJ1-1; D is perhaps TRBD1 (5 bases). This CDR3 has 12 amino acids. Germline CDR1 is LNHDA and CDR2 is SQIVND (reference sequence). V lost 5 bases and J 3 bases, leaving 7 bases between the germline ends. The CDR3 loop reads CASSDSHTEAFF. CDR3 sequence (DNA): TGTGCCAGTAGTGACAGCCACACTGAAGCTTTCTTT.

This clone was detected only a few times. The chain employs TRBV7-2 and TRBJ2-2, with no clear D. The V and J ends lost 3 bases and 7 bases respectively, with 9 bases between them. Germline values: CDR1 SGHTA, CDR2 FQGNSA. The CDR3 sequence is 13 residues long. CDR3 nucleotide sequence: TGTGCCAGCAGCTTGGGGTGGGGCGGGGAGCTGTTTTTT. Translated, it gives CASSLGWGGELFF.

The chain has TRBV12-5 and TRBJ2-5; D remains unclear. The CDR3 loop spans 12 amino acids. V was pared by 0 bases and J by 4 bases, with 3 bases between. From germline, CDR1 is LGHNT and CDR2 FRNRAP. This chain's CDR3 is CASGLVGETQYF. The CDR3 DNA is TGTGCTAGTGGTTTGGTAGGAGAGACCCAGTACTTC.

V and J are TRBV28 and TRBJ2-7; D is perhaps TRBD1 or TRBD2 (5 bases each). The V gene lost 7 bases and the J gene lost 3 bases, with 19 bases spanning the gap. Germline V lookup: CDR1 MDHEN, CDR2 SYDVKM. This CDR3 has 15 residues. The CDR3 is CASNLPGPRDYEQYF. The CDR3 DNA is TGTGCCAGCAACTTACCGGGACCGAGGGACTACGAGCAGTACTTC.

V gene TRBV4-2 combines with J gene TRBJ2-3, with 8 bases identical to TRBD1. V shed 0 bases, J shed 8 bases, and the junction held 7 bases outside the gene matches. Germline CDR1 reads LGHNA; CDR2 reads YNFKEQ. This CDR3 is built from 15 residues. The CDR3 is CASSQDWDRSGTQYF. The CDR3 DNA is TGTGCCAGCAGCCAAGATTGGGACAGGTCAGGTACGCAGTATTTT.

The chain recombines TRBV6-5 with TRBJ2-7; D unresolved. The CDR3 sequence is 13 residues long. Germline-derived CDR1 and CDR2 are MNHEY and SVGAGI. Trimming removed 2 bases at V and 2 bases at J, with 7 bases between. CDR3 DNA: TGTGCCAGCAGTTACAGGGAAGCCTACGAGCAGTACTTC. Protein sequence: CASSYREAYEQYF.

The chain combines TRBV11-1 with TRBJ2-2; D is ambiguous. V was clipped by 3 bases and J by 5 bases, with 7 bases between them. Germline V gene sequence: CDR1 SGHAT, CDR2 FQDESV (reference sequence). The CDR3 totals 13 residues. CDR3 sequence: CASSFPWTGELFF. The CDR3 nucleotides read TGTGCCAGCAGCTTCCCATGGACCGGGGAGCTGTTTTTT.

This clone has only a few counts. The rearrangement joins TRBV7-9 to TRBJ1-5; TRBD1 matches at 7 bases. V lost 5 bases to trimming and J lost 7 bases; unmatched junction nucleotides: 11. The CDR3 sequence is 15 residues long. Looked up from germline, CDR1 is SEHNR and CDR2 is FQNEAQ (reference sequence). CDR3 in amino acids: CASSPLRGAHQPQHF. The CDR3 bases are TGTGCCAGCAGCCCCCTCAGGGGGGCCCACCAGCCCCAGCATTTT.

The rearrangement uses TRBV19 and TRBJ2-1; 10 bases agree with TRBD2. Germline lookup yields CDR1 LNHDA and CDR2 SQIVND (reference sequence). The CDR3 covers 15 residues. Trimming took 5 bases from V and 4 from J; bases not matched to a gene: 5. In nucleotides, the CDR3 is TGTGCCAGTAGTGTTCTAGCGGGGGCTTACAATGAGCAGTTCTTC. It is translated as CASSVLAGAYNEQFF.

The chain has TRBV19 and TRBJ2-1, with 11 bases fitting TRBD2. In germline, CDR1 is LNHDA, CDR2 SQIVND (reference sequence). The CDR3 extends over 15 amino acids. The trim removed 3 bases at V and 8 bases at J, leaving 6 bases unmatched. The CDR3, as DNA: TGTGCCAGTAGTATGATAGCGGGGGGGCGACATGAGCAGTTCTTC. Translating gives CASSMIAGGRHEQFF.

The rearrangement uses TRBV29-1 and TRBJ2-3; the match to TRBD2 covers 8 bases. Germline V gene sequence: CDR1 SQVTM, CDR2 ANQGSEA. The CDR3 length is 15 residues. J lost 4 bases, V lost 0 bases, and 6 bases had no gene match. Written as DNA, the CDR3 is TGCAGCGTTGAAGATGGTAGCGGGAAGGCAGATACGCAGTATTTT. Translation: CSVEDGSGKADTQYF.

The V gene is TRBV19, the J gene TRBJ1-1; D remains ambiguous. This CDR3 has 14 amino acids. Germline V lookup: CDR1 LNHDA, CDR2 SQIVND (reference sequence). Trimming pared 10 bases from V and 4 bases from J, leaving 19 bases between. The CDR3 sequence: CATFRREAGTEAFF. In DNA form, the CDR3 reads TGTGCCACGTTCCGCCGGGAGGCCGGCACTGAAGCTTTCTTT.

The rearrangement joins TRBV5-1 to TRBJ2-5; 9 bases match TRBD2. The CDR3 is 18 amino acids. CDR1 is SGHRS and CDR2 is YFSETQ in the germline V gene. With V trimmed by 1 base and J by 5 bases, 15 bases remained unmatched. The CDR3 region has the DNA TGCGCCAGCAGCTTGAGGCCTAGCGGGGCCCCTAGGGTCGAGACCCAGTACTTC. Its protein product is CASSLRPSGAPRVETQYF.

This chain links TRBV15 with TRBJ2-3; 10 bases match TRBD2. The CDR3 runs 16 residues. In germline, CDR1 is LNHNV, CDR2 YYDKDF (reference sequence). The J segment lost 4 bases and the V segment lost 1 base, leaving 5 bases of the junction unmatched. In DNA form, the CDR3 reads TGTGCCACCAGCAGAGGAAGCGGGGGGGCCGCAGATACGCAGTATTTT. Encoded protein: CATSRGSGGAADTQYF.

The CDR3 spells CASSPTRTGTYEQYF. The CDR3 DNA reads as TGTGCCAGCTCACCTACACGGACAGGAACCTACGAGCAGTACTTC. This chain joins TRBV18 and TRBJ2-7; 7 bases fit TRBD1. The CDR3 length is 15 residues. After removal of 3 bases from V and 2 bases from J, the junction contained 7 bases not matched to a gene. Germline lookup yields CDR1 KGHSH and CDR2 LQKENI. Variable domain in full (rest from reference TRBV18 and TRBJ2-7): NAGVMQNPRHLVRRRGQEARLRCSPMKGHSHVYWYRQLPEEGLKFMVYLQKENIIDESGMPKERFSAEFPKEGPSILRIQQVVRGDSAAYFCASSPTRTGTYEQYFGPGTRLTVT.

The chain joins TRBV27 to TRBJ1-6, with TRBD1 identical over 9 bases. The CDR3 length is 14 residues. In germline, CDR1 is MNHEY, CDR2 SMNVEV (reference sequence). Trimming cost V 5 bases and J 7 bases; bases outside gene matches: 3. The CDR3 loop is CASSRTGVNSPLHF. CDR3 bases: TGTGCCAGCAGTCGGACAGGGGTCAATTCACCCCTCCACTTT.

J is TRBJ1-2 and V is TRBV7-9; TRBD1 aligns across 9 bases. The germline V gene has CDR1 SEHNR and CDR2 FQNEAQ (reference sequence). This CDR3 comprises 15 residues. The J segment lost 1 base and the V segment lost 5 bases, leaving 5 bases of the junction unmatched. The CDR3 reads CASSPRQGVNYGYTF. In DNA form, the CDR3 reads TGTGCCAGCAGCCCGCGACAGGGGGTTAACTATGGCTACACCTTC.

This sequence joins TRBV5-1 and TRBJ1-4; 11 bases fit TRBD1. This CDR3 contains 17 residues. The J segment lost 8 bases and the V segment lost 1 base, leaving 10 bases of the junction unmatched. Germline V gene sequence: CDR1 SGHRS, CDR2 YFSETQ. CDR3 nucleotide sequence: TGCGCCAGCAGCTTGCCCCTCGGACAGGGGGCAGGAGAAAAACTGTTTTTT. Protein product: CASSLPLGQGAGEKLFF.

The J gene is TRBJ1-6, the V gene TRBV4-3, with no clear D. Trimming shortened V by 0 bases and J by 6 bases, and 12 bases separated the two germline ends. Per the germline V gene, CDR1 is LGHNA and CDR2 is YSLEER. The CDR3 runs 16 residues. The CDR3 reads CASSQDFRPFNSPLHF. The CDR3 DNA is TGCGCCAGCAGCCAAGATTTCCGACCATTTAATTCACCCCTCCACTTT.

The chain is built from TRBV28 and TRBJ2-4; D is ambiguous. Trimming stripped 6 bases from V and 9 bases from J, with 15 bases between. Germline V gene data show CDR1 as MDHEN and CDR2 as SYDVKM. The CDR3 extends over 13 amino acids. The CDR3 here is CASSSLFLTIQYF. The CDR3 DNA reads TGTGCCAGCAGCTCCCTATTCTTGACCATTCAGTACTTC.

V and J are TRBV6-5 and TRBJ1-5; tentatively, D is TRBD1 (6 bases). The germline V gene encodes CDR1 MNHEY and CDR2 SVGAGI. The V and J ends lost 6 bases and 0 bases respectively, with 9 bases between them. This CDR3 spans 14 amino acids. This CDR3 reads CASRGGDSNQPQHF. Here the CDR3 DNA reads TGTGCCAGCAGGGGGGGCGATAGCAATCAGCCCCAGCATTTT.